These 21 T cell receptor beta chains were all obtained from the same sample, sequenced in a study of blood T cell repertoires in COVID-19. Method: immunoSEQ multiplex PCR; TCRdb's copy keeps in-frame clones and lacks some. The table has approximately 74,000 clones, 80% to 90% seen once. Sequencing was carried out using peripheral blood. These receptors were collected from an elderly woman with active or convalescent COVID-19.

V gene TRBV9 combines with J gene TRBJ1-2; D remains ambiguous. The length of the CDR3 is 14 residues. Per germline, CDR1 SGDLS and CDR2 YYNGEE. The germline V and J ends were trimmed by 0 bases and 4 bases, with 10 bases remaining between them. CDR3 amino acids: CASSVVPDSYGYTF. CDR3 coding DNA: TGTGCCAGCAGCGTAGTTCCAGATTCCTATGGCTACACCTTC.

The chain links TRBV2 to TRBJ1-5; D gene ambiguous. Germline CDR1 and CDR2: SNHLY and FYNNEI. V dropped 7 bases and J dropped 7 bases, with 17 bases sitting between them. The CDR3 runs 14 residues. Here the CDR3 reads CASMAGGQAQPQHF. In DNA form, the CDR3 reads TGTGCCAGCATGGCCGGCGGGCAGGCACAGCCCCAGCATTTT.

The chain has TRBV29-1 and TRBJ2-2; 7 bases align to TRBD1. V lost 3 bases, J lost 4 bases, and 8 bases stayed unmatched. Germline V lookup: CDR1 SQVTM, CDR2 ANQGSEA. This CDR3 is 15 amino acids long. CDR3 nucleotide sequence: TGCAGCGTTGAGCGAGGGGGCTGGGGCACCGGGGAGCTGTTTTTT. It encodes CSVERGGWGTGELFF.

Here the CDR3 reads CASSPTSDFSGRPVYEQYF. CDR3 bases: TGTGCCAGCAGCCCCACCTCAGACTTTAGCGGGAGGCCTGTTTACGAGCAGTACTTC. The chain combines TRBV3-1 (or the pseudogene TRBV3-2) with TRBJ2-7; 10 nucleotides agree with TRBD2. From germline, CDR1 is LGHDT and CDR2 YNNKEL (reference sequence). This CDR3 is built from 19 residues. The J segment lost 4 bases and the V segment lost 4 bases, leaving 19 bases of the junction unmatched.

The CDR3 DNA reads TGCGCCAGCAGCTTGGGAGGTCAGAACACCGGGGAGCTGTTTTTT. It translates to CASSLGGQNTGELFF. The genes are TRBV5-1 and TRBJ2-2; D is uncertain. The CDR3 contains 15 residues. Trimming took 0 bases from V and 1 from J, leaving 7 bases between them. Germline V gene data show CDR1 as SGHRS and CDR2 as YFSETQ.

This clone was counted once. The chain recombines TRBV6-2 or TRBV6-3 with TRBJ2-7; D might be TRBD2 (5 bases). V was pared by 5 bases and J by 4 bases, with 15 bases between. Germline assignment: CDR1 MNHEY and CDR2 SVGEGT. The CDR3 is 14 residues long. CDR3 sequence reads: CASSTYGKTYEQYF. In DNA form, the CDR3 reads TGTGCCAGCAGTACCTACGGGAAAACTTACGAGCAGTACTTC.

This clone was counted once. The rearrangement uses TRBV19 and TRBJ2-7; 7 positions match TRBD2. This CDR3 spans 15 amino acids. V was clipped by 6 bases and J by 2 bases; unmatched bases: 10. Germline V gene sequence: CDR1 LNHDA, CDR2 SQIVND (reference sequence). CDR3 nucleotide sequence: TGTGCCAGTAGCCAAGTCGGGACTAAGGCCTACGAGCAGTACTTC. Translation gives CASSQVGTKAYEQYF.

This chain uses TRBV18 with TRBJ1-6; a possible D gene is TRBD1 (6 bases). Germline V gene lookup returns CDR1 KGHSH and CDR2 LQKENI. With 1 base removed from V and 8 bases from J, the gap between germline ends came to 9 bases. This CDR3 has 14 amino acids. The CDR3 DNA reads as TGTGCCAGCTCACCACTCCGACAGGATTCACCCCTCCACTTT. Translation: CASSPLRQDSPLHF.

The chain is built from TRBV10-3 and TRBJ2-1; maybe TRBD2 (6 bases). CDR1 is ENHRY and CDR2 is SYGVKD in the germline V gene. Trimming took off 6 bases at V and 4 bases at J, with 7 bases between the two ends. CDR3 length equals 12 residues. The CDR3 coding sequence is TGTGCCATCAGGGGACTTTACAATGAGCAGTTCTTC. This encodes CAIRGLYNEQFF.

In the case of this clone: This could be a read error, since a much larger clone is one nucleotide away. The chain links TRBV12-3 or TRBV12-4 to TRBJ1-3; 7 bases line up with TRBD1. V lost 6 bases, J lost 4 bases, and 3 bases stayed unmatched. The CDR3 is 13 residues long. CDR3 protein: CASSPTGGNTIYF. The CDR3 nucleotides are TGTGCCAGCAGCCCGACAGGGGGAAACACCATATATTTT.

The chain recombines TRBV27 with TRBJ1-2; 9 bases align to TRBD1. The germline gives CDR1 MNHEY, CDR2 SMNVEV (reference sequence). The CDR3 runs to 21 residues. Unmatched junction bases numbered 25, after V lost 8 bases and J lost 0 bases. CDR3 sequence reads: CASPRGGQGPILDRSNYGYTF. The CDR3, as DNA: TGTGCCAGCCCCCGTGGCGGACAGGGGCCCATCCTAGACAGATCTAACTATGGCTACACCTTC.

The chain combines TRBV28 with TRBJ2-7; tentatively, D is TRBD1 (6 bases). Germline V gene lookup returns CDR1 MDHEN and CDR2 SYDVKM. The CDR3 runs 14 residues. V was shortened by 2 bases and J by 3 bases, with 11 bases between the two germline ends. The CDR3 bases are TGTGCCAGCAGTTTAGGAGACAGGCGCTACGAGCAGTACTTC. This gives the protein CASSLGDRRYEQYF.

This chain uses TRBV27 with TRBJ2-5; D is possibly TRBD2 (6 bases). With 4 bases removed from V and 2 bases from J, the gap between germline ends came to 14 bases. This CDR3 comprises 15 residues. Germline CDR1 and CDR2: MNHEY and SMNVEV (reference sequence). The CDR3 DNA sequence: TGTGCCAGCAGTTCGACGTCCGGGGGACAAGAGACCCAGTACTTC. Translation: CASSSTSGGQETQYF.

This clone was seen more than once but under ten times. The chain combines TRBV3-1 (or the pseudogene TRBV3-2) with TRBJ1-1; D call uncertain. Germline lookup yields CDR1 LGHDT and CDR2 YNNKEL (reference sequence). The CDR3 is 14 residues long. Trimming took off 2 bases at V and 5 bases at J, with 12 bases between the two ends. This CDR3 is CASSQSAVSTEAFF. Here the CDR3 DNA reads TGTGCCAGCAGCCAATCAGCGGTATCAACTGAAGCTTTCTTT.

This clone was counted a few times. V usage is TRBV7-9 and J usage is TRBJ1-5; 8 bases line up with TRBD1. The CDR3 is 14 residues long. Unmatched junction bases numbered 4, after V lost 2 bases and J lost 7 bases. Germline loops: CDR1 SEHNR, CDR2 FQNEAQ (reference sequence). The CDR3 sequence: CASSLQGAKQPQHF. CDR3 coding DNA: TGTGCCAGCAGCTTACAGGGGGCAAAACAGCCCCAGCATTTT.

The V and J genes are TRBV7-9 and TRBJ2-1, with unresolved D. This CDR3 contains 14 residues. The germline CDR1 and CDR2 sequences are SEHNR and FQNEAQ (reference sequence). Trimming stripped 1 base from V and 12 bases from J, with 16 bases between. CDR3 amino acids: CASSLVPPSMVQFF. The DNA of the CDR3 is TGTGCCAGCAGCTTAGTCCCACCCTCTATGGTGCAGTTCTTC. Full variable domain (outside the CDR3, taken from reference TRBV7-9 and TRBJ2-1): DTGVSQNPRHKITKRGQNVTFRCDPISEHNRLYWYRQTLGQGPEFLTYFQNEAQLEKSRLLSDRFSAERPKGSFSTLEIQRTEQGDSAMYLCASSLVPPSMVQFFGPGTRLTVL.

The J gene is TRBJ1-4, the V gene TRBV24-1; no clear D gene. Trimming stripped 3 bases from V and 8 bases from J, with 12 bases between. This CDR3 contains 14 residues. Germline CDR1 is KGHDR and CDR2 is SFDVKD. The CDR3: CATSDPEIGEKLFF. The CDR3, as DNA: TGTGCCACCAGTGATCCGGAGATAGGAGAAAAACTGTTTTTT.

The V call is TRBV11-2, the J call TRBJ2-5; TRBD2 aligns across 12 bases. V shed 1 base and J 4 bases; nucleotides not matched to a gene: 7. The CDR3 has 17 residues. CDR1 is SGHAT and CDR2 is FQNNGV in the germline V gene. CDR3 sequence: CASSLGAWTSGAETQYF. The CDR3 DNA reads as TGTGCCAGCAGCTTAGGGGCTTGGACTAGCGGGGCAGAGACCCAGTACTTC.

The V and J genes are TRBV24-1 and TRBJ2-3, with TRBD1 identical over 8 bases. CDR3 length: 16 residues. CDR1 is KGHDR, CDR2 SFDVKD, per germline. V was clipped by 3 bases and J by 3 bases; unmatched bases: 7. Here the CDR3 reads CATSDGAGGWTDTQYF. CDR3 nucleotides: TGTGCCACCAGTGATGGGGCAGGGGGCTGGACAGATACGCAGTATTTT.

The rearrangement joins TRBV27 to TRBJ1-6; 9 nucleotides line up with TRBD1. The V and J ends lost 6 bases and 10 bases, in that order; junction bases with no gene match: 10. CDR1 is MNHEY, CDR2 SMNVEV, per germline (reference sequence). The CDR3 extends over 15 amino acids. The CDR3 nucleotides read TGTGCCAGCAGCCAAGATACAGGGGGCCGCTCACCCCTCCACTTT. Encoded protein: CASSQDTGGRSPLHF.

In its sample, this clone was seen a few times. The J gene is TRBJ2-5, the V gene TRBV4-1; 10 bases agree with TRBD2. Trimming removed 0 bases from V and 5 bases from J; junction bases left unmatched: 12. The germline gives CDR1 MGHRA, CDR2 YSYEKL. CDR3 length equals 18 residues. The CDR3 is CASSQETSLAGVVETQYF. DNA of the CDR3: TGCGCCAGCAGCCAAGAAACGAGTCTAGCGGGAGTCGTTGAGACCCAGTACTTC.